This T cell receptor beta chain appears in the sequencing data of a study of spatial heterogeneity in lung cancer. Time point here: sample taken at primary tumor resection. In each case, whole RNA from tumor, nontumor lung or frozen PBMC was sequenced unsorted. This clonotype was counted ten times or more. MiXCR, run by TCRdb on the 5' RACE reads, gives a single entry per CDR3 protein. The data hold around 60,000 distinct CDR3 sequences, with around 8.2% observed a single time. The clonotype originates from a female donor with early-stage non-small cell lung cancer. This sample comprised PBMCs, obtained at surgery.

DNA of the CDR3: TGCAGCGTCCCTGTGGGTCCCACGTCCGAGCAGTACTTC. Its protein product is CSVPVGPTSEQYF. This rearrangement joins TRBV29-1 to TRBJ2-7; D remains ambiguous. The CDR3 covers 13 residues. The V end lost 6 bases, the J end lost 6 bases, and 18 bases lay between the germline ends. Germline V CDR1 and CDR2: SQVTM, ANQGSEA.